The clone carrying this T cell receptor beta chain was found many times. The data originate from a study of regulatory T cells in long-lasting Graves disease. Stated time point: newly diagnosed GD, antithyroid drugs for less than 3 months. RNA extracted from PBMCs served as the sequencing template. Investigators prepared the TCR beta libraries by applying iRepertoire HTBI primers and Arm-PCR of CDR3 regions. In TCRdb, the multiplex PCR reads were re-called with MiXCR into one record per CDR3 protein. The sample consists of about 540,000 distinct CDR3 sequences, approximately 12% of them appearing once. Between the trimmed V and J ends, which lost 3 bases and 2 bases, there was a span of 14 bases. This CDR3 has 15 amino acids. CDR1 and CDR2 from the germline V gene are SGHNT and YENEEA. These data were also reused for a study on T cells in Graves' hyperthyroidism and ophthalmopathy.

This TCR was sampled from a man under 40 with Graves disease. The rearrangement uses TRBV11-3 and TRBJ2-7; either TRBD1 or TRBD2 may supply D (6 bases each). This material consisted of peripheral blood mononuclear cells (PBMCs), taken at new diagnosis, from a patient treated with antithyroid drugs. The CDR3 protein is CASSLAHGGTYEQYF. CDR3 nucleotide sequence: TGTGCCAGCAGCTTGGCCCACGGGGGCACCTACGAGCAGTACTTC.